This entry concerns a single T cell receptor (beta chain). Trimming removed 3 bases at V and 18 bases at J, with 12 bases between. CDR1 is MNHNS, CDR2 SASEGT, per germline. The CDR3 spans 11 residues. This record belongs to a study of CD8 T cells in Susac syndrome. RNA in amounts of about 0.5 to 1 ug was reverse transcribed with random hexamers. Using its own MiXCR run on the immunoSEQ multiplex PCR reads, TCRdb lists one record per CDR3 protein. Seen here are 200,000 or so distinct CDR3 sequences, around 96% observed once, and the top ten hold under 0.095%. Negative isolation yielded CD8+ and CD4+ T cells; FACS enriched TEMRA cells.

This chain uses TRBV6-1 with TRBJ1-6; a weak D match, TRBD1 (5 bases). The sequencing sample was made of CD4+ T cells from PBMCs. This clonotype was sampled from a human donor with multiple sclerosis. The CDR3 DNA sequence: TGTGCCAGCAGTGAGGGGACCCCAGACCACTTT. Its protein product is CASSEGTPDHF.